This T cell receptor (beta chain) was retrieved from a study of naive CD8 T cells in extremely preterm neonates. Per germline, CDR1 SEHNR and CDR2 FQNEAQ (reference sequence). The CDR3 has 13 residues. The germline V and J ends were trimmed by 5 bases and 10 bases, with 15 bases remaining between them. The method was immunoSEQ multiplex PCR; TCRdb's version includes in-frame clones alone and lacks a portion of them. The sample holds about 5,800 clones, approximately 96% seen once. Sequencing was carried out using naive CD8+ T cells from blood. The chain has TRBV7-9 and TRBJ2-1; D is possibly TRBD1 (6 bases). The sequence was obtained from a human donor in good health. Here the CDR3 reads CASSPQGTPEQFF. CDR3 coding DNA: TGTGCCAGCAGCCCACAGGGTACCCCCGAGCAGTTCTTC. Full variable domain (rest looked up from reference TRBV7-9 and TRBJ2-1): DTGVSQNPRHKITKRGQNVTFRCDPISEHNRLYWYRQTLGQGPEFLTYFQNEAQLEKSRLLSDRFSAERPKGSFSTLEIQRTEQGDSAMYLCASSPQGTPEQFFGPGTRLTVL.